This is a list of T cell receptor beta chains from one sample in a study of technical replicates of blood from four donors. TCRdb keeps only in-frame clones here, not all; method: immunoSEQ multiplex PCR. The repertoire has 80,000 to 100,000 clones, about 96% of them found once; the top ten carry 0.2% to 0.25%. Sequenced sample: T cells isolated from PBMCs. Receptors were obtained from a human donor in good health. Each CDR3 is given with its conserved first and last residue. Expanded clones are given a class, and other clones once, few, many or no size at all.

V	length	J	size	CDR3
TRBV1	19	TRBJ1-1	few	CTSSHLPPRTGEGNTEAFF
TRBV9	13	TRBJ1-1	NA	CASSVARDTEAFF
TRBV2	15	TRBJ1-5	NA	CASSKTVLSNQPQHF
TRBV9	14	TRBJ2-7	NA	CASSLTSIPYEQYF
TRBV7-9	15	TRBJ2-1	NA	CASSLDRATHNEQFF
TRBV28	14	TRBJ2-7	NA	CASSLGLAPYEQYF
TRBV7-8	15	TRBJ1-5	NA	CASSSGTLSNQPQHF
TRBV5-1	15	TRBJ1-1	NA	CASSFQGAQNTEAFF
TRBV10-3	14	NA	NA	CAISEGTSSYEQYF
TRBV6-9	20	TRBJ1-3	NA	CASSYSNRSGQRKTGNTIYF
TRBV5-1	14	TRBJ2-1	NA	CASSFSGVMNEQFF
TRBV28	19	TRBJ2-1	NA	CASSFSLSHRGLGSNEQFF
TRBV19	15	TRBJ2-7	NA	CASSVTGGLVYEQYF
TRBV27	13	TRBJ2-7	NA	CASSLGRVYEQYF
TRBV7-8	15	TRBJ2-1	NA	CASSFSGGGYNEQFF
TRBV5-4	13	TRBJ1-1	NA	CASSLDRDTRAFF
TRBV2	15	TRBJ1-1	NA	CASRGPPHSVTEAFF
TRBV10-1	13	TRBJ1-1	NA	CASSEQGNTEAFF
TRBV19	11	TRBJ1-2	NA	CASSMHSHYTF
TRBV5-4	14	TRBJ2-7	NA	CATTAGGRSYEQYF
TRBV7-9	14	TRBJ2-1	NA	CASSLALRVNEQFF
TRBV4-1	18	TRBJ2-7	NA	CASSQELLGAKDFYEQYF
TRBV6-1	14	TRBJ1-1	NA	CASSGTYGGTEAFF
TRBV11-3	15	TRBJ2-6	NA	CASSLGVSGANVLTF
TRBV6-1	17	TRBJ1-4	NA	CASSEEGTRATNEKLFF
TRBV15	15	TRBJ2-3	NA	CATSRKSGEGDTQYF
TRBV5-1	13	TRBJ2-5	NA	CASSQDREETQYF
TRBV5-8	14	TRBJ2-3	NA	CASSLAAGPGRLYF
TRBV5-1	15	TRBJ1-1	NA	CASSLGQGAGTEAFF
TRBV21-1	16	TRBJ2-7	NA	CASSPRRTGGSYEQYF
TRBV7-8	15	TRBJ2-3	NA	CASSFRRGHLDTQYF
TRBV19	16	TRBJ2-5	NA	CASSIGPAGVGETQYF
TRBV28	14	TRBJ2-3	NA	CASSFGQGRESQYF
TRBV29-1	12	TRBJ1-1	NA	CSSRAQGTEAFF
TRBV2	14	TRBJ1-6	NA	CASSYRGPNSPLHF
TRBV12-5	16	TRBJ1-1	NA	CASGLVEFQGDTEAFF
TRBV5-6	13	TRBJ1-1	NA	CASSSSLQGEAFF
TRBV5-4	15	TRBJ1-2	NA	CASSFRQGGNYGYTF
TRBV7-9	14	TRBJ1-2	few	CASSLQTGRYGYTF
TRBV4-1	15	TRBJ1-2	NA	CASSQDLEVDSGYTF
TRBV30	15	TRBJ1-4	NA	CASQIGWGGNEKLFF
TRBV7-9	13	TRBJ1-1	few	CASSHPVNTEAFF
TRBV10-3	14	TRBJ2-5	NA	CAVGDREGQETQYF
TRBV29-1	12	TRBJ2-7	NA	CSVVGSSYEQYF
TRBV7-3	14	TRBJ2-7	NA	CASSPGTGTYEQYF
TRBV5-5	15	TRBJ2-7	NA	CASSKPPPQTYEQYF
TRBV9	14	TRBJ1-1	NA	CASSPVVVRTEAFF
TRBV11-2	12	TRBJ2-7	NA	CASSLGDYEQYF
TRBV19	14	TRBJ2-3	NA	CASSMYRPTDTQYF
TRBV4-1	17	TRBJ2-5	NA	CASSPYGPSGPGETQYF
TRBV29-1	13	TRBJ1-2	NA	CSVSTTPLQGYTF